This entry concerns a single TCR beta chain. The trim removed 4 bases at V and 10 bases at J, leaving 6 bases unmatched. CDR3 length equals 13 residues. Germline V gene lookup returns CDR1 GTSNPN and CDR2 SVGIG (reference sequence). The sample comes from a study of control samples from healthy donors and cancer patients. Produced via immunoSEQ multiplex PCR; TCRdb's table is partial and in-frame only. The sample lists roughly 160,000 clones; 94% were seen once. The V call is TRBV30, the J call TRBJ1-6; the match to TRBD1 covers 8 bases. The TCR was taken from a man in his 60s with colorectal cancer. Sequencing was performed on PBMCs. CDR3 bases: TGTGCCTGGAATCAACAGGGGGACTCACCCCTCCACTTT. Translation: CAWNQQGDSPLHF.